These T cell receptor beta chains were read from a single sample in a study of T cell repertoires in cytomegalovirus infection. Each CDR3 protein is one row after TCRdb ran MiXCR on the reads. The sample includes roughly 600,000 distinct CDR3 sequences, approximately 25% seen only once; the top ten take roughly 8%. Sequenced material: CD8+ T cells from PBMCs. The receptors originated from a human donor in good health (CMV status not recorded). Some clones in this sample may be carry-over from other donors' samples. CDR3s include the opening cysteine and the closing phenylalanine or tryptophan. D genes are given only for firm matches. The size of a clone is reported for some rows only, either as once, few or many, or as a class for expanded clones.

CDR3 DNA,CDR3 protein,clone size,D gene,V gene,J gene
TGTGCCAGCAGCTTTGACCGGTTTTCGCCGGATTACACCATATATTTT,CASSFDRFSPDYTIYF,many,NA,TRBV7-2,TRBJ1-3
TGTGCCAGCAGTTTATATGGGGGTCCAGGCTCTGGGGCCAACGTCCTGACTTTC,CASSLYGGPGSGANVLTF,NA,NA,TRBV27,TRBJ2-6
TGTGCCAGCAGGGCGACCGGCGGTCGCACAGATACGCAGTATTTT,CASRATGGRTDTQYF,NA,NA,TRBV28,TRBJ2-3
TGTGCCAGCAGTGAACTACCGGGACAGACTAGCACAGATACGCAGTATTTT,CASSELPGQTSTDTQYF,many,TRBD1,TRBV28,TRBJ2-3
TGTGCCAGCAGCCTTCTCCAAAGGTCCGACAGTTTTGAAAACACCATATATTTT,CASSLLQRSDSFENTIYF,many,NA,TRBV7-9,TRBJ1-3
TGTGCCAGTTCATCTCTCTCCCACGGGAACACTGAAGCTTTCTTT,CASSSLSHGNTEAFF,NA,NA,TRBV19,TRBJ1-1
TGTGCCATCAGTCCAGGGGGTTCGAACACCGGGGAGCTGTTTTTT,CAISPGGSNTGELFF,NA,TRBD1,TRBV10-3,TRBJ2-2
TGTGCCAGCAGCCCGGGTATCTCCTACGAGCAGTACTTC,CASSPGISYEQYF,many,NA,TRBV7-6,TRBJ2-7
TGTGCCAGCAGCCCCCCACGGACGGAGCAGTACTTC,CASSPPRTEQYF,few,NA,TRBV6-1,TRBJ2-7
TGTGCCAGCCAACCCTACAGGGGGGAGACTGAAGCTTTCTTT,CASQPYRGETEAFF,NA,TRBD1,TRBV6-5,TRBJ1-1
TGTGCCAGCAGCGTAGGTTCTTTGGGACAGTGGGCTGGGGCCAACGTCCTGACTTTC,CASSVGSLGQWAGANVLTF,NA,TRBD1,TRBV9,TRBJ2-6
TGTGCCAGCAGCCCCCATTGGGCGGGGGGATCGGAAGAGCAGTTCTTC,CASSPHWAGGSEEQFF,few,TRBD2,TRBV11-2,TRBJ2-1
TGTGCCAGCAGCTTGGTCCCGGGGACTGACCAAGCTTTCTTT,CASSLVPGTDQAFF,NA,NA,TRBV5-5,TRBJ1-1
TGTGCCAGCAGTCTGCAGGGAGGGCACACTGAAGCTTTCTTT,CASSLQGGHTEAFF,few,NA,TRBV27,TRBJ1-1
TGTGCCAGCACCGATACCGGGATGCCCACAGATACGCAGTATTTT,CASTDTGMPTDTQYF,few,NA,TRBV28,TRBJ2-3